This T cell receptor (beta chain) was documented in a study of T-cell reconstitution after alpha-beta-depleted transplantation in children. Findings of the study overall: Most T-cell counts and diversity one year after the transplant came from T cells that were newly produced. In patients about two months after transplant, alpha-beta T cells reportedly arose from several hundred expanded graft clones. Surviving recipient T cells and thymic progenitors accounted for the high day-60 TCRbeta diversity observed in some patients.

Germline V gene lookup returns CDR1 SGHTA and CDR2 FQGNSA. The CDR3 length is 15 residues. V was clipped by 0 bases and J by 3 bases, with 12 bases between them. Unique molecular identifiers tagged the TCRbeta library. TCRdb analysed the PCR reads with MiXCR anew, one entry per CDR3 protein. The repertoire has around 450,000 distinct CDR3 sequences, approximately 42% of them found once; the top ten carry 27%. Notes on this clonotype: What it recognizes is unknown.

Sequenced here: PBMCs, sampled before TCRalphabeta/CD19-depleted stem cell transplant. This TCR came from a girl between 2 and 10 years old with aplastic anemia, due to receive a stem cell transplant. This rearrangement joins TRBV7-2 to TRBJ2-7; tentatively, D is TRBD1 (5 bases). The CDR3 protein is CASSLAFTGYYEQYF. For the CDR3, the DNA is TGTGCCAGCAGCTTAGCTTTTACAGGCTACTACGAGCAGTACTTC. Combining the CDR3 with reference TRBV7-2 and TRBJ2-7 gives the whole variable domain GAGVSQSPSNKVTEKGKDVELRCDPISGHTALYWYRQSLGQGLEFLIYFQGNSAPDKSGLPSDRFSAERTGGSVSTLTIQRTQQEDSAVYLCASSLAFTGYYEQYFGPGTRLTVT.